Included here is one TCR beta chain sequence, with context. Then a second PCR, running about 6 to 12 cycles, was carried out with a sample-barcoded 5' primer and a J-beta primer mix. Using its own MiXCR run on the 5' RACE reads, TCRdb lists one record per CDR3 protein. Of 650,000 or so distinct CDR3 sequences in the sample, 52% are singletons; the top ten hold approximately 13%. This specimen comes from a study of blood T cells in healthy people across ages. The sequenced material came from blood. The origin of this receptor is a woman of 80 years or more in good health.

Here the CDR3 DNA reads TGTGCCAGCAGCGTAGTTGGTCAGGGGGAGACCCAGTACTTC. Translated, it gives CASSVVGQGETQYF. The chain recombines TRBV9 with TRBJ2-5; a possible D gene is TRBD1 (6 bases). The V end was cut by 0 bases, the J end by 5 bases, with 11 bases between. The CDR3 runs to 14 residues. CDR1 is SGDLS, CDR2 YYNGEE, per germline.